The 11 T cell receptor beta chains below come from one sample, sequenced in a study of Tregs in tolerant kidney transplant recipients. Sequenced by immunoSEQ multiplex PCR; TCRdb stores in-frame clones only, minus some. In the table there are some 66,000 clones, 80% to 95% of which are singletons. Sequencing used CD8+ T cells from blood, obtained before the transplant. Receptors were obtained from a human donor who received a combined kidney and bone marrow transplant.

The chain recombines TRBV13 with TRBJ2-5, with TRBD1 matching over 11 bases. The CDR3 runs to 14 residues. The germline V gene encodes CDR1 PRHDT and CDR2 FYEKMQ (reference sequence). With V trimmed by 8 bases and J by 3 bases, 5 bases remained unmatched. CDR3 nucleotide sequence: TGTGCCAGCTCGGGACAGGGGGTGGAAGAGACCCAGTACTTC. The encoded protein is CASSGQGVEETQYF.

CDR3 sequence reads: CASSSGTGANEQFF. As DNA, the CDR3 is TGTGCCAGCAGTTCCGGGACAGGGGCCAATGAGCAGTTCTTC. This chain uses TRBV27 with TRBJ2-1; 10 nucleotides agree with TRBD1. This CDR3 region has 14 residues. After removal of 4 bases from V and 6 bases from J, the junction contained 3 bases not matched to a gene. The germline V gene encodes CDR1 MNHEY and CDR2 SMNVEV (reference sequence).

This clone was counted once. V is TRBV28 and J is TRBJ2-2; 7 bases align to TRBD2. Trimming cost V 9 bases and J 6 bases; bases outside gene matches: 10. The CDR3 totals 14 residues. In germline, CDR1 is MDHEN, CDR2 SYDVKM. The CDR3, as DNA: TGTGCCAGTTCTCCTAGACTAGCCTCCGGGGAGCTGTTTTTT. This gives the protein CASSPRLASGELFF.

The chain joins TRBV2 to TRBJ2-7, with 14 positions matching TRBD2. The V gene's germline CDR1 is SNHLY and CDR2 FYNNEI. Trimming took 6 bases from V and 2 from J; bases not matched to a gene: 6. CDR3 length equals 16 residues. CDR3 in amino acids: CASRGLAGGPTYEQYF. The CDR3 DNA sequence: TGTGCCAGCAGAGGACTAGCGGGGGGACCTACCTACGAGCAGTACTTC.

The chain uses TRBV7-6 and TRBJ2-1, with D hard to call. CDR3 size: 12 residues. V gave up 5 bases and J gave up 3 bases, with 5 bases separating them. Germline loops: CDR1 SGHVS, CDR2 FNYEAQ. As DNA, the CDR3 is TGTGCCAGCAGCGCGAACTACAATGAGCAGTTCTTC. Protein sequence: CASSANYNEQFF. The variable domain in full, with the rest retrieved from reference TRBV7-6 and TRBJ2-1, is GAGVSQSPRYKVTKRGQDVALRCDPISGHVSLYWYRQALGQGPEFLTYFNYEAQQDKSGLPNDRFSAERPEGSISTLTIQRTEQRDSAMYRCASSANYNEQFFGPGTRLTVL.

V usage is TRBV21-1 and J usage is TRBJ2-7; the table assigns TRBD2, which was not confirmed against the DNA. TRBV21-1 is termed a pseudogene. The CDR3 is 21 amino acids. The CDR3 region is CASSKVPTSLGELAVRYEQYF. CDR3 in DNA: TGTGCCAGCAGCAAAGTTCCGACATCCCTGGGCGAGCTAGCGGTACGCTACGAGCAGTACTTC.

J is TRBJ1-5 and V is TRBV19, with D tentatively TRBD1 (6 bases). Germline V gene sequence: CDR1 LNHDA, CDR2 SQIVND (reference sequence). The length of the CDR3 is 15 residues. Trimming stripped 3 bases from V and 3 bases from J, with 12 bases between. This chain's CDR3 is CASSIWTANNQPQHF. In DNA form, the CDR3 reads TGTGCCAGTAGTATTTGGACAGCGAACAATCAGCCCCAGCATTTT.

The chain carries TRBV15 and TRBJ2-1; TRBD2 is a possible D gene (5 bases). Looked up from germline, CDR1 is LNHNV and CDR2 is YYDKDF (reference sequence). This CDR3 is 13 amino acids long. Trimming left V 6 bases short and J 9 bases short, with 15 bases between. CDR3: CATSTSGVGEQFF. The DNA for the CDR3 is TGTGCCACCAGTACCTCCGGGGTTGGTGAGCAGTTCTTC.

J is TRBJ1-6 and V is TRBV7-9, with 7 nucleotides matching TRBD1. From germline, CDR1 is SEHNR and CDR2 FQNEAQ (reference sequence). The CDR3 length is 14 residues. The J segment lost 15 bases and the V segment lost 4 bases, leaving 12 bases of the junction unmatched. This chain's CDR3 is CASSSDRPHRDLHF. Here the CDR3 DNA reads TGTGCCAGCAGCTCGGACAGGCCCCACCGTGACCTCCACTTT. The variable domain in full, with the rest retrieved from reference TRBV7-9 and TRBJ1-6, is DTGVSQNPRHKITKRGQNVTFRCDPISEHNRLYWYRQTLGQGPEFLTYFQNEAQLEKSRLLSDRFSAERPKGSFSTLEIQRTEQGDSAMYLCASSSDRPHRDLHFGNGTRLTVT.

The chain couples TRBV4-3 to TRBJ2-7; 9 positions match TRBD1. The trim removed 4 bases at V and 1 base at J, leaving 5 bases unmatched. The length of the CDR3 is 15 residues. Germline-derived CDR1 and CDR2 are LGHNA and YSLEER. CDR3 DNA: TGCGCCAGCAGCCTGGACAGGGGCGCGTCCTACGAGCAGTACTTC. As protein: CASSLDRGASYEQYF.

This clone has just one count. The genes are TRBV6-5 and TRBJ1-2; D is perhaps TRBD1 (6 bases). Deletions cut 2 bases from V and 4 bases from J, with 11 bases between. CDR3 length equals 14 residues. Germline V gene sequence: CDR1 MNHEY, CDR2 SVGAGI. The DNA for the CDR3 is TGTGCCAGCAGTTACGCCCTGGGGGCCTATGGCTACACCTTC. Translation gives CASSYALGAYGYTF.